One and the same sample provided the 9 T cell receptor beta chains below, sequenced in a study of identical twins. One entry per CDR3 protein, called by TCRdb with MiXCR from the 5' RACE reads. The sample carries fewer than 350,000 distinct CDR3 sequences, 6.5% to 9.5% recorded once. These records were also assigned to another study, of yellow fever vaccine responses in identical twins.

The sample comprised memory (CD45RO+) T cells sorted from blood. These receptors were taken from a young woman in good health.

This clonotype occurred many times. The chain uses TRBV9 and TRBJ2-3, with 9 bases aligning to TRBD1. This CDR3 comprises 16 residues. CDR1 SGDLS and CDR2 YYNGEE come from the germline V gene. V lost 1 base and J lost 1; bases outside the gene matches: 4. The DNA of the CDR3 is TGTGCCAGCAGCGTACTACAGGGGGCCGGCACAGATACGCAGTATTTT. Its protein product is CASSVLQGAGTDTQYF.

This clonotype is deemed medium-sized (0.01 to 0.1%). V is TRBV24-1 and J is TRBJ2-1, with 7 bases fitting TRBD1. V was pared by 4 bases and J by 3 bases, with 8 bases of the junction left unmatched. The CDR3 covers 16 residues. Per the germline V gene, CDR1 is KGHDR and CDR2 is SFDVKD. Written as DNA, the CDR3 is TGTGCCACCAGTGACATGGGACAGAACGACTACAATGAGCAGTTCTTC. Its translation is CATSDMGQNDYNEQFF.

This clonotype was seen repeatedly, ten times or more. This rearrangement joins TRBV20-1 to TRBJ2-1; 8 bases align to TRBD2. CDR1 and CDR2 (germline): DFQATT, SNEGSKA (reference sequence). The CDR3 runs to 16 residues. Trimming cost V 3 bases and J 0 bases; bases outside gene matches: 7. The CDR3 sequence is CSASSSGWTSYNEQFF. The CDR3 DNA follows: TGCAGTGCTAGCTCTAGCGGGTGGACCTCCTACAATGAGCAGTTCTTC.

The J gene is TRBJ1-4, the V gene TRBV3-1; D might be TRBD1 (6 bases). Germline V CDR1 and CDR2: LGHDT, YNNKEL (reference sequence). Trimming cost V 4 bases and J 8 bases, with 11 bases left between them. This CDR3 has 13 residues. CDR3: CASSRGGREKLFF. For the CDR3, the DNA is TGTGCCAGCAGCCGGGGGGGGCGCGAAAAACTGTTTTTT.

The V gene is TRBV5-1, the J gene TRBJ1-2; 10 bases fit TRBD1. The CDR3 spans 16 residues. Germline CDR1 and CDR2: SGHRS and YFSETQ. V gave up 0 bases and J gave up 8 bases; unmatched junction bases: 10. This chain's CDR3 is CASSLEAWDRGGGYTF. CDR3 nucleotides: TGCGCCAGCAGCTTGGAGGCCTGGGACAGGGGAGGAGGCTACACCTTC. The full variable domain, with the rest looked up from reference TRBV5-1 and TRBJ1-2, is KAGVTQTPRYLIKTRGQQVTLSCSPISGHRSVSWYQQTPGQGLQFLFEYFSETQRNKGNFPGRFSGRQFSNSRSEMNVSTLELGDSALYLCASSLEAWDRGGGYTFGSGTRLTVV.

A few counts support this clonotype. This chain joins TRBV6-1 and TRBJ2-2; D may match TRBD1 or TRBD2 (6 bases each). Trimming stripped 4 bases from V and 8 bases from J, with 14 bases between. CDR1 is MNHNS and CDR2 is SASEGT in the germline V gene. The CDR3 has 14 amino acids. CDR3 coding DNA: TGTGCCAGCAGTGCGGGGGCCCCCGGGGGGGAGCTGTTTTTT. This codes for CASSAGAPGGELFF.

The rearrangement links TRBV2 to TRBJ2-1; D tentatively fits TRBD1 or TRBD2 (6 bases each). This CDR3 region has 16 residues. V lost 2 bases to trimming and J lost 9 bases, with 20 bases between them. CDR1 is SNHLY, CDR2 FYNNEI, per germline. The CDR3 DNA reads TGTGCCAGCAGTGAACCGGGGGCCCCCTCAGACCCTGAGCAGTTCTTC. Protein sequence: CASSEPGAPSDPEQFF.

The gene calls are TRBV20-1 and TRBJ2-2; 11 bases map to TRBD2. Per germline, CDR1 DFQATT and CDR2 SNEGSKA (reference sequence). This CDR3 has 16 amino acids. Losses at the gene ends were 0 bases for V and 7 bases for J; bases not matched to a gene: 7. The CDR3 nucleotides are TGCAGTGCTAGAGATAGCGGGAGGGCCGAAGTCGGGGAGCTGTTTTTT. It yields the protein CSARDSGRAEVGELFF.

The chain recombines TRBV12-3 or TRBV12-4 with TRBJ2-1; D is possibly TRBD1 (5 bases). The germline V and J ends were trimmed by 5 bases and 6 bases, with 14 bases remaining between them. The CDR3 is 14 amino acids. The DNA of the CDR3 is TGTGCCAGCAGTCGTCTAGGGGCAATCAATGAGCAGTTCTTC. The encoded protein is CASSRLGAINEQFF.